One sample yielded the 3 T cell receptor beta chains listed below, sequenced in a study of CD8 T cells in ankylosing spondylitis. These receptors have no identified antigens. Whole-study results and caveats: What seemed typical of ankylosing spondylitis blood was a TCR beta motif built from about 8 highly homologous variants.

TCRdb called the 5' RACE reads again in MiXCR, with one record for every CDR3 protein. The sample shows around 770,000 distinct CDR3 sequences, 19% of them seen only once. What was sequenced was blood, either unsorted or a sorted T cell fraction (not recorded which). All receptors come from a male donor with ankylosing spondylitis.

The V call is TRBV13, the J call TRBJ2-1; tentative D call: TRBD1 (6 bases). CDR3 length equals 17 residues. V lost 5 bases to trimming and J lost 4 bases, with 21 bases between them. The germline gives CDR1 PRHDT, CDR2 FYEKMQ (reference sequence). CDR3 bases: TGTGCCAGCAGCCCCCAAGGGGGACACCCCTCATACAATGAGCAGTTCTTC. Protein: CASSPQGGHPSYNEQFF.

This clonotype was seen only a few times. The genes are TRBV2 and TRBJ2-1; D unresolved. Trimming left V 6 bases short and J 0 bases short, with 18 bases between. Germline CDR1 reads SNHLY; CDR2 reads FYNNEI. CDR3 size: 17 residues. The CDR3 loop is CASRAPDPPPSYNEQFF. The CDR3 nucleotides read TGTGCCAGCAGAGCACCCGACCCACCCCCCTCCTACAATGAGCAGTTCTTC.

In its sample, this clonotype was seen a few times. The chain's CDR3 is CASSQSVSSYEQYF. In DNA form, the CDR3 reads TGCGCCAGCAGCCAAAGTGTGAGCTCCTACGAGCAGTACTTC. The chain carries TRBV4-3 and TRBJ2-7; no reliable D call. The ends were cut back, 2 bases at V and 0 bases at J, with 8 bases in the middle. CDR3 length equals 14 residues. CDR1 and CDR2 (germline): LGHNA, YSLEER.